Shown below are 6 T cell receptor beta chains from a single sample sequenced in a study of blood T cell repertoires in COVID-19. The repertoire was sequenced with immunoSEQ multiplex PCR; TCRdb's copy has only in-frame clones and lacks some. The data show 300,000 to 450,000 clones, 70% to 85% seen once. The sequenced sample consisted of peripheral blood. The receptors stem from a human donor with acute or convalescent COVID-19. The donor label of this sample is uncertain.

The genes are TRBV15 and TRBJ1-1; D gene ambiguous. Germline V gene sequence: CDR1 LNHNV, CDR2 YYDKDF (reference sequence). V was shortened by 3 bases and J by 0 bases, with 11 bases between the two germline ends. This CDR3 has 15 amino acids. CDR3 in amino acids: CATSSLVRLNTEAFF. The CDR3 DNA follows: TGTGCCACCAGCAGCCTTGTCCGGTTGAACACTGAAGCTTTCTTT. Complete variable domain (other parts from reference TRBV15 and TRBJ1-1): DAMVIQNPRYQVTQFGKPVTLSCSQTLNHNVMYWYQQKSSQAPKLLFHYYDKDFNNEADTPDNFQSRRPNTSFCFLDIRSPGLGDTAMYLCATSSLVRLNTEAFFGQGTRLTVV.

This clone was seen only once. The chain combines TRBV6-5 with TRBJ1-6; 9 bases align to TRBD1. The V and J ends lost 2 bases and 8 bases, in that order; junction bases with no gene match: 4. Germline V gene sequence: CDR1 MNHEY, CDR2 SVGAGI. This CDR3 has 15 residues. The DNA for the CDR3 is TGTGCCAGCAGTTACATGGGACAGGGTGATTCACCCCTCCACTTT. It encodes CASSYMGQGDSPLHF.

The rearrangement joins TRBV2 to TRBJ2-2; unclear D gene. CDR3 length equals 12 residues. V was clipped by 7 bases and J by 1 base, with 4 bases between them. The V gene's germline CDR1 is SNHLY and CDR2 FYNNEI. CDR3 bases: TGTGCCAGCAATCAGAACACCGGGGAGCTGTTTTTT. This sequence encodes CASNQNTGELFF.

CDR3 DNA: TGTGCCAGCAGACCCCAACCTCCCGCAGGGTCGACAGATACGCAGTATTTT. This gives the protein CASRPQPPAGSTDTQYF. The rearrangement links TRBV28 to TRBJ2-3; maybe TRBD1 (5 bases). Germline CDR1 MDHEN, CDR2 SYDVKM. This CDR3 is built from 17 residues. Deletions cut 6 bases from V and 3 bases from J, with 22 bases between.

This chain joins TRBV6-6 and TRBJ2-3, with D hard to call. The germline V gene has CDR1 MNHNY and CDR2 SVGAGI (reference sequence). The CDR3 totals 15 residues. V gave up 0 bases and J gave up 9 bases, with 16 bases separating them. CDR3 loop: CASSYSNGPALTQYF. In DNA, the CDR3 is TGTGCCAGCAGTTACTCGAACGGCCCAGCGTTGACGCAGTATTTT.

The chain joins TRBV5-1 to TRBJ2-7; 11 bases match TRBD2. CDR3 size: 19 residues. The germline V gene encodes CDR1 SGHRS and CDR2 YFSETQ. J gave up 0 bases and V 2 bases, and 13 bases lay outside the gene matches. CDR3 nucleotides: TGCGCCAGCAGCTTCGGGGCTAGCGGGGGGCTGGCCTTCTCCTACGAGCAGTACTTC. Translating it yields CASSFGASGGLAFSYEQYF.